What follows describes a single T cell receptor (beta chain). Using immunoSEQ multiplex PCR, the repertoire was profiled, and TCRdb retains in-frame clones only, with some absent. The data show 50,000 to 60,000 clones, approximately 85% seen once. The data originate from a study of blood T cell repertoires in COVID-19. This CDR3 contains 16 residues. In germline, CDR1 is KGHDR, CDR2 SFDVKD. With 2 bases clipped from V and 4 bases from J, the junction kept 4 bases outside the gene matches. V is TRBV24-1 and J is TRBJ2-1; 10 positions match TRBD2. The sample taken for sequencing was peripheral blood. The receptor's source is a human donor in a cohort sampled during active COVID-19. The CDR3 sequence: CATSDSRTSGYNEQFF. CDR3 bases: TGTGCCACCAGTGATTCCCGGACTAGCGGTTACAATGAGCAGTTCTTC.